These 2 T cell receptor beta chains share one sample of origin, sequenced in a study of identical twins. TCRdb re-derived calls from the 5' RACE reads in MiXCR, one entry per CDR3 protein. The table lists about 530,000 distinct CDR3 sequences, around 24% of them singletons. The sample also formed part of further work on yellow fever vaccine responses in identical twins.

The specimen sequenced was CD4+ T cells sorted from blood. These receptors were taken from a woman aged 18-29 years in good health.

This clonotype was counted a few times. The V call is TRBV7-3, the J call TRBJ1-1; D unresolved. CDR1 is SGHTA, CDR2 FQGTGA, per germline. This CDR3 is built from 13 residues. V was pared by 3 bases and J by 3 bases, with 8 bases between. Here the CDR3 reads CASSLGMYTEAFF. The CDR3 DNA is TGTGCCAGCAGCTTGGGGATGTACACTGAAGCTTTCTTT.

V and J are TRBV2 and TRBJ1-1; D gene ambiguous. The CDR3 covers 14 residues. Germline CDR1 reads SNHLY; CDR2 reads FYNNEI. The V end lost 6 bases, the J end lost 1 base, and 12 bases lay between the germline ends. CDR3 nucleotide sequence: TGTGCCAGCAGACATCCGGGCCCGAACACTGAAGCTTTCTTT. This translates into CASRHPGPNTEAFF.